This T cell receptor (beta chain) was found in a study of CD8+ T cells in alopecia areata. RNA, once extracted, was reverse transcribed into cDNA for use as the sequencing template. Only in-frame clones appear in the TCRdb table, and some are missing; sequencing was by immunoSEQ multiplex PCR. The repertoire holds more than 85,000 clones, with roughly two thirds as singletons. CDR3 length equals 14 residues. Looked up from germline, CDR1 is MGHRA and CDR2 is YSYEKL. V was clipped by 0 bases and J by 3 bases, with 6 bases between them. This sample's treatment: oral pan-JAK inhibitor, 5-10 mg twice daily. Those with alopecia areata gave lesional scalp punch biopsies and peripheral blood.

This chain links TRBV4-1 with TRBJ1-5, with D hard to call. This TCR derives from a human donor with alopecia areata. The input for sequencing was CD8+ T cells sorted from blood, taken at week 4, from a patient treated with tofacitinib. The CDR3 is CASSQDSPNQPQHF. DNA of the CDR3: TGCGCCAGCAGCCAAGATTCCCCCAATCAGCCCCAGCATTTT.